A single sample gave rise to the 22 T cell receptor beta chains below, sequenced in a study of blood T cells in healthy people across ages. It was with a sample-barcoded 5' primer and a J-beta primer mix that a second PCR of roughly 7 to 12 cycles was run. Via MiXCR, TCRdb re-called the 5' RACE reads, giving one row per CDR3 protein. The data show about 680,000 distinct CDR3 sequences, about half seen once. The sample comprised blood. Source of these receptors: a woman between 55 and 75 years old in good health.

J is TRBJ2-7 and V is TRBV7-3; D not resolved. Germline assignment: CDR1 SGHTA and CDR2 FQGTGA. Between the trimmed V and J ends, which lost 1 base and 1 base, there was a span of 14 bases. This CDR3 has 16 residues. This CDR3 reads CASSLNLRILSYEQYF. Here the CDR3 DNA reads TGTGCCAGCAGCTTAAACTTGCGTATCCTTTCCTACGAGCAGTACTTC.

This chain joins TRBV24-1 and TRBJ1-5; D is perhaps TRBD1 (6 bases). V lost 9 bases and J lost 0, with 8 bases in between. Germline V gives CDR1 KGHDR, CDR2 SFDVKD. The CDR3 has 13 residues. CDR3 residues: CATSGDSNQPQHF. The CDR3 DNA reads TGTGCCACCTCAGGGGATAGCAATCAGCCCCAGCATTTT.

This clonotype was observed at least ten times. The chain links TRBV12-3 or TRBV12-4 to TRBJ2-5; 11 nucleotides match TRBD1. V was clipped by 5 bases and J by 5 bases; unmatched bases: 4. The CDR3 contains 14 residues. The CDR3 spells CASSLGTGGETQYF. As DNA, the CDR3 is TGTGCCAGCAGTCTCGGGACAGGGGGTGAGACCCAGTACTTC.

V and J are TRBV4-1 and TRBJ2-1; 8 bases are shared with TRBD2. The end of the DNA fits TRBJ2-7 better, so the J call may be wrong. The CDR3 has 16 amino acids. The V gene's germline CDR1 is MGHRA and CDR2 YSYEKL. This CDR3 reads CASSRSLAAIYNEQYF. CDR3 bases: TGCGCCAGCAGCCGCTCACTAGCGGCGATTTACAATGAGCAGTACTTC.

V gene TRBV20-1 combines with J gene TRBJ2-7, with D hard to call. CDR3 size: 16 residues. In germline, CDR1 is DFQATT, CDR2 SNEGSKA (reference sequence). Trimming cost V 3 bases and J 1 base, with 19 bases left between them. The CDR3 nucleotides are TGCAGTGCTAGGGTTCTCGGGTTATACCTTTCCTACGAGCAGTACTTC. Amino acids: CSARVLGLYLSYEQYF.

Only a few counts were recorded for this clonotype. This chain connects TRBV20-1 to TRBJ2-3; weak D call: TRBD2 (6 bases). Looked up from germline, CDR1 is DFQATT and CDR2 is SNEGSKA (reference sequence). Trimming stripped 2 bases from V and 5 bases from J, with 14 bases between. CDR3 length equals 14 residues. CDR3 sequence (DNA): TGCAGTGCTAGACCCCCGGGAGCTGGAGATACGCAGTATTTT. Protein: CSARPPGAGDTQYF.

This rearrangement joins TRBV7-3 to TRBJ2-1, with 10 positions matching TRBD2. The CDR3 is 16 amino acids. Germline V CDR1 and CDR2: SGHTA, FQGTGA. J lost 10 bases, V lost 2 bases, and 11 bases had no gene match. The chain's CDR3 is CASSLEPSGRANEQFF. Here the CDR3 DNA reads TGTGCCAGCAGCTTAGAGCCCAGCGGGAGGGCCAACGAGCAGTTCTTC.

The CDR3 bases are TGTGCCAGCAGTCGGTACAGGGGATCGTATGGCTACACCTTC. Translation gives CASSRYRGSYGYTF. The chain joins TRBV6-2 or TRBV6-3 to TRBJ1-2, with TRBD1 identical over 7 bases. This CDR3 comprises 14 residues. Losses at the gene ends were 5 bases for V and 5 bases for J; bases not matched to a gene: 8. Germline V lookup: CDR1 MNHEY, CDR2 SVGEGT.

This clonotype was seen once. The chain links TRBV5-4 to TRBJ2-3; 7 nucleotides align to TRBD1. With 6 bases clipped from V and 6 bases from J, the junction kept 19 bases outside the gene matches. CDR1 is SGHNT and CDR2 is YYREEE in the germline V gene (reference sequence). The CDR3 sequence is 17 residues long. This CDR3 is CASTRDSSLGWEDTQYF. As DNA, the CDR3 is TGTGCCAGCACCCGGGACAGTAGTTTAGGGTGGGAGGATACGCAGTATTTT.

This chain connects TRBV20-1 to TRBJ2-2; 8 bases match TRBD2. CDR3 size: 16 residues. J gave up 6 bases and V 2 bases, and 11 bases lay outside the gene matches. The germline gives CDR1 DFQATT, CDR2 SNEGSKA (reference sequence). The CDR3 DNA sequence: TGCAGTGCTAGACCCTCTAGCGGGCAGGCGGCCGGGGAGCTGTTTTTT. Protein: CSARPSSGQAAGELFF.

The rearrangement joins TRBV20-1 to TRBJ1-4; 10 nucleotides agree with TRBD1. CDR1 and CDR2 from the germline V gene are DFQATT and SNEGSKA (reference sequence). This CDR3 spans 13 amino acids. Losses at the gene ends were 4 bases for V and 6 bases for J; bases not matched to a gene: 2. CDR3 sequence (DNA): TGCAGTGCTATCGGACAGGGGGATGAAAAACTGTTTTTT. This codes for CSAIGQGDEKLFF.

This clonotype was seen a single time. The chain carries TRBV7-3 and TRBJ2-7; D call uncertain. The J call may be faulty, since TRBJ2-5 better matches the DNA end. This CDR3 is 13 amino acids long. CDR1 is SGHTA and CDR2 is FQGTGA in the germline V gene. The CDR3 here is CASSLTAWQTQYF. The DNA of the CDR3 is TGTGCCAGCAGCTTAACGGCTTGGCAGACCCAGTACTTC.

This clonotype showed up many times. V and J are TRBV5-1 and TRBJ2-3, with 7 bases that match TRBD2. Germline CDR1 and CDR2: SGHRS and YFSETQ. V shed 0 bases, J shed 2 bases, and the junction held 3 bases outside the gene matches. CDR3 length: 15 amino acids. The CDR3 is CASSLASGTTDTQYF. The CDR3 DNA follows: TGCGCCAGCAGCTTGGCTAGCGGAACCACAGATACGCAGTATTTT.

The V call is TRBV20-1, the J call TRBJ2-1, with 11 bases lining up with TRBD2. The CDR3 spans 15 residues. The ends lost 2 bases at V and 5 bases at J; junction bases unmatched: 5. Germline lookup yields CDR1 DFQATT and CDR2 SNEGSKA (reference sequence). The CDR3 region is CSARTRLAGHNEQFF. The CDR3 DNA sequence: TGCAGTGCTAGAACCCGACTAGCGGGGCACAATGAGCAGTTCTTC.

This sequence joins TRBV10-3 and TRBJ1-1; no clear D. Germline V lookup: CDR1 ENHRY, CDR2 SYGVKD. This CDR3 is built from 16 residues. V was cut by 1 base and J by 4 bases, with 16 bases left in between. The chain's CDR3 is CAISELQPSLGTEAFF. CDR3 nucleotide sequence: TGTGCCATCAGTGAGTTGCAGCCGTCTCTTGGCACTGAAGCTTTCTTT.

This clonotype was picked up a small number of times. The V and J genes are TRBV19 and TRBJ1-2; perhaps TRBD1 as D (5 bases). V dropped 3 bases and J dropped 4 bases, with 9 bases sitting between them. Germline-derived CDR1 and CDR2 are LNHDA and SQIVND (reference sequence). The CDR3 is 13 amino acids. The CDR3 sequence is CASSMEGPYGYTF. The CDR3 nucleotides are TGTGCCAGTAGTATGGAGGGGCCCTATGGCTACACCTTC.

The chain employs TRBV7-9 and TRBJ2-7; D remains unclear. Germline values: CDR1 SEHNR, CDR2 FQNEAQ (reference sequence). The CDR3 runs to 13 residues. V was clipped by 3 bases and J by 7 bases, with 13 bases between them. CDR3 residues: CASSLGRVEEQYF. The CDR3 region has the DNA TGTGCCAGCAGCTTGGGCCGGGTGGAAGAGCAGTACTTC.

The chain is built from TRBV5-1 and TRBJ2-5, with unresolved D. The CDR3 totals 15 residues. Trimming took off 0 bases at V and 3 bases at J, with 12 bases between the two ends. Germline CDR1 SGHRS, CDR2 YFSETQ. The CDR3 spells CASSLAGRTEETQYF. CDR3 bases: TGCGCCAGCAGCTTGGCCGGCAGAACCGAAGAGACCCAGTACTTC. Using reference TRBV5-1 and TRBJ2-5 for the parts outside the CDR3, the full variable domain is KAGVTQTPRYLIKTRGQQVTLSCSPISGHRSVSWYQQTPGQGLQFLFEYFSETQRNKGNFPGRFSGRQFSNSRSEMNVSTLELGDSALYLCASSLAGRTEETQYFGPGTRLLVL.

This chain links TRBV6-2 or TRBV6-3 with TRBJ1-1; D unclear. V gave up 0 bases and J gave up 3 bases, with 8 bases separating them. This CDR3 has 14 amino acids. From germline, CDR1 is MNHEY and CDR2 SVGEGT. The CDR3 region has the DNA TGTGCCAGCAGTTACTCCTTGGCCTACACTGAAGCTTTCTTT. This gives the protein CASSYSLAYTEAFF.

This clonotype was observed a handful of times. The rearrangement joins TRBV7-2 to TRBJ2-7; TRBD2 might be the D (5 bases). The CDR3 contains 13 residues. In germline, CDR1 is SGHTA, CDR2 FQGNSA. Trimming pared 8 bases from V and 2 bases from J, leaving 13 bases between. CDR3 sequence reads: CASSRVATYEQYF. The CDR3, as DNA: TGTGCCAGCTCGCGGGTAGCCACCTACGAGCAGTACTTC.

The V gene is TRBV10-3, the J gene TRBJ2-7, with 7 bases identical to TRBD1. J gave up 0 bases and V 4 bases, and 6 bases lay outside the gene matches. Germline V gene data show CDR1 as ENHRY and CDR2 as SYGVKD. This CDR3 has 15 residues. The CDR3 protein is CAISGQDRSSYEQYF. CDR3 nucleotide sequence: TGTGCCATCAGTGGGCAGGACAGGAGCTCCTACGAGCAGTACTTC.

The chain uses TRBV9 and TRBJ2-1, with D perhaps TRBD1 or TRBD2 (5 bases each). Germline CDR1 is SGDLS and CDR2 is YYNGEE. The CDR3 is 16 residues long. V shed 0 bases and J shed 6 bases, with 16 bases lying between them. The CDR3 DNA is TGTGCCAGCAGCGTAGGAGGGGCTAGCCGAAGCAATGAGCAGTTCTTC. This gives the protein CASSVGGASRSNEQFF.